These 4 T cell receptor beta chains originate from one sample sequenced in a study of blood T cell repertoires in COVID-19. Assay used: immunoSEQ multiplex PCR; TCRdb lists only in-frame clones, some missing. This table has approximately 220,000 clones, 65% to 85% appearing once. Sequenced sample: peripheral blood. The source of these receptors is a woman aged 80 or older with acute or convalescent COVID-19.

The chain couples TRBV23-1 to TRBJ2-1; 7 bases agree with TRBD2. TRBV23-1 is filed as an ORF, its function uncertain. CDR3 length: 17 residues. J gave up 5 bases and V 2 bases, and 12 bases lay outside the gene matches. The CDR3 sequence is CASSQRGLSGSNNEQFF. CDR3 nucleotides: TGCGCCAGCAGTCAACGGGGCCTTAGCGGGTCAAACAATGAGCAGTTCTTC.

This chain connects TRBV3-1 (or the pseudogene TRBV3-2) to TRBJ1-1, with a possible D match to TRBD1 (5 bases). Germline-derived CDR1 and CDR2 are LGHDT and YNNKEL (reference sequence). V gave up 2 bases and J gave up 2 bases, with 9 bases separating them. The CDR3 has 14 amino acids. CDR3 amino acids: CASSQFDRNTEAFF. CDR3 nucleotide sequence: TGTGCCAGCAGCCAATTCGACAGAAACACTGAAGCTTTCTTT.

The V and J genes are TRBV7-6 and TRBJ1-4, with D uncertain. CDR3 length equals 14 residues. V gave up 5 bases and J gave up 5 bases, with 12 bases separating them. Germline loops: CDR1 SGHVS, CDR2 FNYEAQ. In DNA form, the CDR3 reads TGTGCCAGCAGCCAGACGGGAGGGAATGAAAAACTGTTTTTT. Its translation is CASSQTGGNEKLFF.

This clone was seen a few times. The V call is TRBV5-1, the J call TRBJ2-5; 10 bases line up with TRBD1. The V gene end was trimmed by 2 bases and the J gene end by 5 bases; junction bases not matched to a gene: 6. CDR1 is SGHRS and CDR2 is YFSETQ in the germline V gene. The CDR3 runs 15 residues. The CDR3 region is CASSFGQGVGETQYF. CDR3 nucleotides: TGCGCCAGCAGCTTTGGACAGGGGGTAGGGGAGACCCAGTACTTC.